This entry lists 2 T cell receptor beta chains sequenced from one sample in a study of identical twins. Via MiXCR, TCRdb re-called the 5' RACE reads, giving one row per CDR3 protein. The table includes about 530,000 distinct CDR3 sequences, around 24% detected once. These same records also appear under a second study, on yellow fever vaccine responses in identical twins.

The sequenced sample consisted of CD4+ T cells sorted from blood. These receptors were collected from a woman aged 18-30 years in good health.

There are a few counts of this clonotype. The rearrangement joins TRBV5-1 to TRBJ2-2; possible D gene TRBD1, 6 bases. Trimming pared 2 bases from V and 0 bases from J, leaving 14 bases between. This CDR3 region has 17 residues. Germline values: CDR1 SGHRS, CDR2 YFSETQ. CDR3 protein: CASSLGRDRPNTGELFF. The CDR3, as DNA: TGCGCCAGCAGCTTAGGCAGAGACAGGCCGAACACCGGGGAGCTGTTTTTT.

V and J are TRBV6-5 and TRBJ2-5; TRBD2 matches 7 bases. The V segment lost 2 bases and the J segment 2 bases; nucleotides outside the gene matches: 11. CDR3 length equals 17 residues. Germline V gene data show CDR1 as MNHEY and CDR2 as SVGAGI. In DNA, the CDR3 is TGTGCCAGCAGTTACGCCCCTATAGCGGGTACGCAAGAGACCCAGTACTTC. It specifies CASSYAPIAGTQETQYF.